This TCR beta chain came from a study of T cell clonotyping in hematopoietic cell transplantation. Study results and limitations: No sorting was done, leaving CD4 and CD8 contributions mixed. Few recipient clonotypes overlapped donors; over 95% were de novo at given depth. Broader posttransplant TCR repertoire diversity was predicted by graft donor and pretransplant recipient Inverse Simpson Index values. Recipient TCR diversity dropped after transplant; expanded clonotypes rose from day 30 to 180.

Using immunoSEQ multiplex PCR, the repertoire was profiled, and TCRdb retains in-frame clones only, with some absent. The sample contains around 37,000 clones, 95% of which appear only once. Germline CDR1 is SEHNR and CDR2 is FQNEAQ (reference sequence). The V gene lost 1 base and the J gene lost 8 bases, with 15 bases spanning the gap. The CDR3 is made up of 15 amino acids. Note on this clone: Antigen specificity is unknown.

The sample comprised peripheral blood mononuclear cells. This clonotype was obtained from a man under 40 in good health. Some clones in this sample may be carry-over from other donors' samples. V usage is TRBV7-9 and J usage is TRBJ1-5; D remains unclear. The CDR3 is CASSLGIAMVEPQHF. For the CDR3, the DNA is TGTGCCAGCAGCTTAGGCATAGCAATGGTGGAGCCCCAGCATTTT.